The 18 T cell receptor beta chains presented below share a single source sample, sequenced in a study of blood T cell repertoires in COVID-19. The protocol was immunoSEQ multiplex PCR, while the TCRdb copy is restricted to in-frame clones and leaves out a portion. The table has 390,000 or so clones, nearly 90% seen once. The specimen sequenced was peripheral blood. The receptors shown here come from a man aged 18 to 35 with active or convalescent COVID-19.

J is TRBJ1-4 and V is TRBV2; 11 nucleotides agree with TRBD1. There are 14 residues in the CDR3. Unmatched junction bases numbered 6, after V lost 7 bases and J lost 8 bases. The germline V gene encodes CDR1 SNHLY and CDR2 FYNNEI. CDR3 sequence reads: CASKGTGGSEKLFF. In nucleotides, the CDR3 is TGTGCCAGCAAAGGGACAGGGGGAAGCGAAAAACTGTTTTTT.

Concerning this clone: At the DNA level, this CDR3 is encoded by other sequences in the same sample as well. The CDR3 bases are TGTGCCAGCAGCCCCGGCGGGGGGGTGAACACTGAAGCTTTCTTT. It codes for CASSPGGGVNTEAFF. This chain joins TRBV7-2 and TRBJ1-1; TRBD1 might be the D (5 bases). With 5 bases removed from V and 0 bases from J, the gap between germline ends came to 13 bases. The CDR3 has 15 residues. Germline V gives CDR1 SGHTA, CDR2 FQGNSA.

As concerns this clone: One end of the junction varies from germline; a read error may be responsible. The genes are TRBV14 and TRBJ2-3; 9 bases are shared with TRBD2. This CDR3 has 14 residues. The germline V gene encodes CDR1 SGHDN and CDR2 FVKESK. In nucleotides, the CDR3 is TGTGCCAGCAGCATTGGGACTAGCATAGATACGCAGTATTTT. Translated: CASSIGTSIDTQYF.

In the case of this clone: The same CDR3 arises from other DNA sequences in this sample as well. The CDR3 bases are TGTGCCAGCAGTCGCGGACAGGGAGGACAGCCCCAGCATTTT. Protein product: CASSRGQGGQPQHF. V is TRBV6-5 and J is TRBJ1-5; TRBD1 matches 8 bases. This CDR3 has 14 residues. Trimming at V came to 5 bases and at J to 7 bases, leaving 7 bases not matched to a gene. CDR1 and CDR2 from the germline V gene are MNHEY and SVGAGI.

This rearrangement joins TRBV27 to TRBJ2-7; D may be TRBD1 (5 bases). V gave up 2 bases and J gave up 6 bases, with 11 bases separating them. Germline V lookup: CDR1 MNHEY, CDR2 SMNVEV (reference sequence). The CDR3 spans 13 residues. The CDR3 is CASSLNPGPEQYF. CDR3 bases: TGTGCCAGCAGTTTAAACCCAGGGCCCGAGCAGTACTTC.

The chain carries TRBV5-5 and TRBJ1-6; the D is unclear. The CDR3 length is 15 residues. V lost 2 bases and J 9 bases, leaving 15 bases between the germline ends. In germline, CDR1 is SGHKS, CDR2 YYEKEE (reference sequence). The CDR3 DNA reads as TGTGCCAGCAGCTTACTCGCTGGTACCGGTTCACCCCTCCACTTT. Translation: CASSLLAGTGSPLHF.

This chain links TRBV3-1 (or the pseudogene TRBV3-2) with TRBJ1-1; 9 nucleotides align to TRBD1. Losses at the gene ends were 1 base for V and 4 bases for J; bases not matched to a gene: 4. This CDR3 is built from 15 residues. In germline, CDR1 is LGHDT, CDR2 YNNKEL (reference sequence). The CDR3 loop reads CASSQGGQGPTEAFF. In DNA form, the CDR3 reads TGTGCCAGCAGCCAAGGGGGACAGGGCCCCACTGAAGCTTTCTTT.

The CDR3 DNA is TGTGCCAGTAGTATAGATCGGGCTAGCTCTAATGAGCAGTTCTTC. This translates into CASSIDRASSNEQFF. This chain uses TRBV19 with TRBJ2-1; maybe TRBD2 (5 bases). The germline gives CDR1 LNHDA, CDR2 SQIVND (reference sequence). V lost 0 bases and J 7 bases, leaving 13 bases between the germline ends. The CDR3 loop spans 15 amino acids.

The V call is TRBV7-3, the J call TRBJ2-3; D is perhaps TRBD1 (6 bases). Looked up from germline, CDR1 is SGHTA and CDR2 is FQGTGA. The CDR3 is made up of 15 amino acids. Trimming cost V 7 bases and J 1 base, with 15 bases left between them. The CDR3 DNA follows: TGTGCCAGCAAAAAAGGGGGAGCGGGCACAGATACGCAGTATTTT. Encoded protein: CASKKGGAGTDTQYF.

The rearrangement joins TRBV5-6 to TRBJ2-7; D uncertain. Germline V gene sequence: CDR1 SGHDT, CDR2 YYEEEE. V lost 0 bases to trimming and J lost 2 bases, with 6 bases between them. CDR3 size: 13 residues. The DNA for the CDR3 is TGTGCCAGCAGCTTGGATCTTACCTACGAGCAGTACTTC. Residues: CASSLDLTYEQYF.

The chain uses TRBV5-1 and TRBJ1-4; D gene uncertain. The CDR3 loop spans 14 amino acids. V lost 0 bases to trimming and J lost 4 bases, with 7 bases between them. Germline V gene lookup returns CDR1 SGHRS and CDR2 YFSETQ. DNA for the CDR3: TGCGCCAGCAGCTTGGACACAGTTAATGAAAAACTGTTTTTT. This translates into CASSLDTVNEKLFF.

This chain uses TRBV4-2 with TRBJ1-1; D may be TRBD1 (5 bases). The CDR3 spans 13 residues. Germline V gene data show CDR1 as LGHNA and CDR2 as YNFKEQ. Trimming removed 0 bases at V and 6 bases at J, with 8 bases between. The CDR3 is CASSQEPRAEAFF. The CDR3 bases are TGTGCCAGCAGCCAAGAACCCAGGGCTGAAGCTTTCTTT.

The CDR3 is CASRDEKLFF. DNA for the CDR3: TGTGCCAGTCGGGATGAAAAACTGTTTTTT. V and J are TRBV28 and TRBJ1-4; D remains unclear. Per the germline V gene, CDR1 is MDHEN and CDR2 is SYDVKM. V gave up 9 bases and J gave up 6 bases, with 5 bases separating them. The CDR3 is 10 amino acids. The variable domain in full, completed from reference TRBV28 and TRBJ1-4, reads DVKVTQSSRYLVKRTGEKVFLECVQDMDHENMFWYRQDPGLGLRLIYFSYDVKMKEKGDIPEGYSVSREKKERFSLILESASTNQTSMYLCASRDEKLFFGSGTQLSVL.

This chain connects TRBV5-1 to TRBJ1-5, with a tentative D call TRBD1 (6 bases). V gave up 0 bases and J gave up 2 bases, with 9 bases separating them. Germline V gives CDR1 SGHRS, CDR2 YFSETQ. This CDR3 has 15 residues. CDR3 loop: CASSLEGGGNQPQHF. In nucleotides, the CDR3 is TGCGCCAGCAGCTTGGAAGGGGGTGGCAATCAGCCCCAGCATTTT.

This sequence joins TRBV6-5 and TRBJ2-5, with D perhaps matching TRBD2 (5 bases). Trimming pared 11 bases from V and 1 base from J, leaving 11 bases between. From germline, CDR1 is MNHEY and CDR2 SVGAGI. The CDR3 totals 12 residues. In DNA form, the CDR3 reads TGTGCCGGGCGAGGGTCCCAAGAGACCCAGTACTTC. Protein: CAGRGSQETQYF.

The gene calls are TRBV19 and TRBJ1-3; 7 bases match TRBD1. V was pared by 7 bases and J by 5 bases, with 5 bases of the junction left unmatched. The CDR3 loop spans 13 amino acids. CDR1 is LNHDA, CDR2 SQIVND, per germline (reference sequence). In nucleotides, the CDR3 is TGTGCCAGTACCCGGGACAGACGAAACACCATATATTTT. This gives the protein CASTRDRRNTIYF.

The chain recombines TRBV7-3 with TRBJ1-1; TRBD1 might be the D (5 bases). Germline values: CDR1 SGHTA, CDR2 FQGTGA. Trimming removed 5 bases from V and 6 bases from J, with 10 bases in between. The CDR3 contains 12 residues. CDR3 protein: CASSAGTSEAFF. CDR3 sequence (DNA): TGTGCCAGCAGCGCCGGGACTTCTGAAGCTTTCTTT. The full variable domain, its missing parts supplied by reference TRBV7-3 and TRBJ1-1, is GAGVSQTPSNKVTEKGKYVELRCDPISGHTALYWYRQSLGQGPEFLIYFQGTGAADDSGLPNDRFFAVRPEGSVSTLKIQRTERGDSAVYLCASSAGTSEAFFGQGTRLTVV.

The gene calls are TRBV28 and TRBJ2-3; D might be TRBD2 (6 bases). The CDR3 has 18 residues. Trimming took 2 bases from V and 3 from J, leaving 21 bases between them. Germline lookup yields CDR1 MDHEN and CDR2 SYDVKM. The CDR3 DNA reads TGTGCCAGCAGTTTAGGGCAGGGTTTCGCGGGGCGTACAGATACGCAGTATTTT. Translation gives CASSLGQGFAGRTDTQYF.